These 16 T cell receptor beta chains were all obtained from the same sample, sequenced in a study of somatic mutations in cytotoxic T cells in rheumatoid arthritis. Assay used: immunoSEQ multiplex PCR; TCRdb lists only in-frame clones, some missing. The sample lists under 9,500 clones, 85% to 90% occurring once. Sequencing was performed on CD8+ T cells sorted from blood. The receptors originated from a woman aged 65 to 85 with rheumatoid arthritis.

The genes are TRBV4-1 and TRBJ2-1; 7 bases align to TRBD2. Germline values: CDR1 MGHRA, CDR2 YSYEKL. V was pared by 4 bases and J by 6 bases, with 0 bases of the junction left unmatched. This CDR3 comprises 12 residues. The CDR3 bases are TGCGCCAGCAGCCCTAGCGGCAATGAGCAGTTCTTC. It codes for CASSPSGNEQFF.

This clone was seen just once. DNA of the CDR3: TGTGCCAGCAGCTTAGGTTCGGGGGGAGGACAGCCCCAGCATTTT. It specifies CASSLGSGGGQPQHF. The rearrangement joins TRBV7-2 to TRBJ1-5, with D possibly being TRBD1 (5 bases). V was clipped by 1 base and J by 7 bases, with 14 bases between them. Germline V gene sequence: CDR1 SGHTA, CDR2 FQGNSA. The CDR3 totals 15 residues.

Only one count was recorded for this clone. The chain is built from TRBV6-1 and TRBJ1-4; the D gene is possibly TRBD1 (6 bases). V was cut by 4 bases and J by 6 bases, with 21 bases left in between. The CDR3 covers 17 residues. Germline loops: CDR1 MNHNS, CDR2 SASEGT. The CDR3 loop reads CASSGLDRRAGDEKLFF. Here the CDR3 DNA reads TGTGCCAGCAGTGGGTTGGACAGAAGGGCCGGGGATGAAAAACTGTTTTTT.

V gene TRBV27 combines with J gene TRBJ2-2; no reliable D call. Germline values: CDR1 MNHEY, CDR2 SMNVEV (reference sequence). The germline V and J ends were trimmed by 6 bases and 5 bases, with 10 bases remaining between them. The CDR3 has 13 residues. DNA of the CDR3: TGTGCCAGCAGCAGGCCTGGAACCGGGGAGCTGTTTTTT. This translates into CASSRPGTGELFF.

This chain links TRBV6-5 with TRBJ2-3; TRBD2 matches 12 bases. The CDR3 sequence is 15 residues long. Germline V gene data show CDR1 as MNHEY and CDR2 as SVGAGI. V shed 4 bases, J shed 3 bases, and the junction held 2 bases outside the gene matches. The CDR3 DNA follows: TGTGCCAGCAGTTCTGGGACTAGCGGGACAGATACGCAGTATTTT. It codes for CASSSGTSGTDTQYF.

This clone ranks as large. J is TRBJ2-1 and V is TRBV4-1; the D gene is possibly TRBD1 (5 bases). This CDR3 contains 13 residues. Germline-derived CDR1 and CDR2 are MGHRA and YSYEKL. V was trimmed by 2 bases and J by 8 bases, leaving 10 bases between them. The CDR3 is CASSQNLGDEQFF. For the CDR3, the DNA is TGCGCCAGCAGCCAAAATCTAGGGGATGAGCAGTTCTTC.

CDR3 protein: CASLGTGDTEAFF. The CDR3 DNA is TGTGCCAGTCTAGGTACAGGGGACACTGAAGCTTTCTTT. The rearrangement uses TRBV11-3 and TRBJ1-1, with 7 positions matching TRBD1. V lost 9 bases and J lost 3; bases outside the gene matches: 7. Per the germline V gene, CDR1 is SGHNT and CDR2 is YENEEA. The CDR3 totals 13 residues.

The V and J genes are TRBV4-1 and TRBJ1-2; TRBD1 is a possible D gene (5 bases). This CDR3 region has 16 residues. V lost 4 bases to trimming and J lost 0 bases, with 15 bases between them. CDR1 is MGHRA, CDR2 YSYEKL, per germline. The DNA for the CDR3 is TGCGCCAGCAGCCCCCGGACGGGGGTGGCTAACTATGGCTACACCTTC. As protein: CASSPRTGVANYGYTF.

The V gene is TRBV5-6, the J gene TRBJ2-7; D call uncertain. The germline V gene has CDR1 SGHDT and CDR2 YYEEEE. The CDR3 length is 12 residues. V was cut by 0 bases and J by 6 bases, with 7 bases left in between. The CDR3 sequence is CASSLAEAEQYF. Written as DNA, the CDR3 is TGTGCCAGCAGCTTGGCCGAAGCCGAGCAGTACTTC.

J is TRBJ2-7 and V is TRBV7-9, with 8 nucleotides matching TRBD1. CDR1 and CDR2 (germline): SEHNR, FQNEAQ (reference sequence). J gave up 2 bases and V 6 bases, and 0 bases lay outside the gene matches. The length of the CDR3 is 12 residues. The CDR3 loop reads CASRDRAYEQYF. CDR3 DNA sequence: TGTGCCAGCAGGGACAGGGCCTACGAGCAGTACTTC.

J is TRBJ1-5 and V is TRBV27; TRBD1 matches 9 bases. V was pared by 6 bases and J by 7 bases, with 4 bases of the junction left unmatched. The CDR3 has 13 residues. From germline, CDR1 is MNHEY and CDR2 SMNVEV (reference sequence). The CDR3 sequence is CASRQGAGQPQHF. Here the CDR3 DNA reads TGTGCCAGCAGACAGGGGGCTGGACAGCCCCAGCATTTT.

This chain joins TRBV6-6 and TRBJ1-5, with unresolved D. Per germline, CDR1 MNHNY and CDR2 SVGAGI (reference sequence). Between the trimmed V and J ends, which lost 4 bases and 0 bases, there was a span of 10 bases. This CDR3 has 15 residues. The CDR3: CASSFGGYSNQPQHF. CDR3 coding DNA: TGTGCCAGCAGTTTTGGAGGTTATAGCAATCAGCCCCAGCATTTT.

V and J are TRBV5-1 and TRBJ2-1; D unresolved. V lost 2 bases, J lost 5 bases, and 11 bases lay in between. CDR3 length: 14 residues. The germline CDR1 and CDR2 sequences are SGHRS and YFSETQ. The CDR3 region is CASSFFLADNEQFF. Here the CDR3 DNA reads TGCGCCAGCAGCTTTTTTCTGGCCGACAATGAGCAGTTCTTC.

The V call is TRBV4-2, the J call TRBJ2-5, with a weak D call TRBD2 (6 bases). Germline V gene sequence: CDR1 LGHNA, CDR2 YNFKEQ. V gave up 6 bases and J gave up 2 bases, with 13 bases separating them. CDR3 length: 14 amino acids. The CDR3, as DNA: TGTGCCAGCAGACCGCCGGGACTGCAAGAGACCCAGTACTTC. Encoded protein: CASRPPGLQETQYF.

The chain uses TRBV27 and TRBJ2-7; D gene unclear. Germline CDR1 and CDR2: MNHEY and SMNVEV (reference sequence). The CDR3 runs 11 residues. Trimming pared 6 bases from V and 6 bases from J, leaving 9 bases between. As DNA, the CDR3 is TGTGCCAGCAGGGGCAATCGCGAGCAGTACTTC. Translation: CASRGNREQYF.

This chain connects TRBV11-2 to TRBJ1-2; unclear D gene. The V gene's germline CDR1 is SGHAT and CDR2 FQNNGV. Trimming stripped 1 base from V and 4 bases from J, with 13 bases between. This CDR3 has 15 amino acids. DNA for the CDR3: TGTGCCAGCAGCTTAGGGGCCACAGATGGCTATGGCTACACCTTC. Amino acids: CASSLGATDGYGYTF.